Below are 6 T cell receptor beta chains sequenced from a single sample in a study of graft-versus-host responses after intestinal transplantation. Libraries were prepared by immunoSEQ multiplex PCR; TCRdb keeps only in-frame clonotypes and omits some of them. The sample has around 14,000 clones; about 28% are singletons. The sample was alloreactive CD4+ T cells from a mixed lymphocyte reaction culture, taken before intestinal transplant. Sample subset: CFSE-low proliferating T cells sorted from roughly 6-day pre-transplant mixed lymphocyte reaction (GvH or HvG direction). The receptor set was obtained from a human patient who received an intestinal transplant.

The CDR3 here is CASSYGGTIYF. The CDR3 bases are TGTGCCAGCAGTTATGGCGGCACCATATATTTT. The gene calls are TRBV6-1 and TRBJ1-3, with D unresolved. The ends were cut back, 5 bases at V and 9 bases at J, with 8 bases in the middle. This CDR3 has 11 amino acids. The germline CDR1 and CDR2 sequences are MNHNS and SASEGT.

This clone was counted between two and nine times. The rearrangement uses TRBV2 and TRBJ2-3, with 8 bases identical to TRBD2. Germline trimming cut 0 bases from V and 9 bases from J; bases unmatched to any gene: 2. The V gene's germline CDR1 is SNHLY and CDR2 FYNNEI. CDR3 size: 13 residues. In DNA form, the CDR3 reads TGTGCCAGCAGTGAAGCGCGGGGGGCAACGCAGTATTTT. Amino acid sequence: CASSEARGATQYF.

The chain couples TRBV6-1 to TRBJ1-5; D gene unclear. V was pared by 10 bases and J by 4 bases, with 14 bases between. The germline CDR1 and CDR2 sequences are MNHNS and SASEGT. The CDR3 has 13 amino acids. In DNA, the CDR3 is TGTGCCACCAGGCGGCACAAAAATCAGCCCCAGCATTTT. This gives the protein CATRRHKNQPQHF.

This clone was detected only a few times. This likely stems from a read error, as it lies one base from a far larger clone. The V and J genes are TRBV18 and TRBJ1-3, with 7 bases identical to TRBD1. This CDR3 spans 18 amino acids. Germline loops: CDR1 KGHSH, CDR2 LQKENI. CDR3 protein: CAISARKDRISSGNTIYF. CDR3 in DNA: TGTGCCATCTCAGCTAGAAAGGACAGGATAAGCTCTGGAAACACCATATATTTT.

J is TRBJ1-1 and V is TRBV11-2; D uncertain. The CDR3 runs to 14 residues. Trimming left V 4 bases short and J 7 bases short, with 16 bases between. In germline, CDR1 is SGHAT, CDR2 FQNNGV. CDR3 DNA: TGTGCCAGCAGCTCTCGGCAAGGGAGAGGTGAAGCTTTCTTT. The encoded protein is CASSSRQGRGEAFF.

Only a few counts were recorded for this clone. Its ends do not fully match the called genes, so a read error is possible. V gene TRBV5-1 combines with J gene TRBJ2-7; D not resolved. Germline V CDR1 and CDR2: SGHRS, YFSETQ. CDR3 length: 13 amino acids. DNA for the CDR3: TGTGCCAGCAGCTTGCTACAGACCTACGAGCAGTACTTC. This encodes CASSLLQTYEQYF. The full variable domain, completed using reference TRBV5-1 and TRBJ2-7, is KAGVTQTPRYLIKTRGQQVTLSCSPISGHRSVSWYQQTPGQGLQFLFEYFSETQRNKGNFPGRFSGRQFSNSRSEMNVSTLELGDSALYLCASSLLQTYEQYFGPGTRLTVT.